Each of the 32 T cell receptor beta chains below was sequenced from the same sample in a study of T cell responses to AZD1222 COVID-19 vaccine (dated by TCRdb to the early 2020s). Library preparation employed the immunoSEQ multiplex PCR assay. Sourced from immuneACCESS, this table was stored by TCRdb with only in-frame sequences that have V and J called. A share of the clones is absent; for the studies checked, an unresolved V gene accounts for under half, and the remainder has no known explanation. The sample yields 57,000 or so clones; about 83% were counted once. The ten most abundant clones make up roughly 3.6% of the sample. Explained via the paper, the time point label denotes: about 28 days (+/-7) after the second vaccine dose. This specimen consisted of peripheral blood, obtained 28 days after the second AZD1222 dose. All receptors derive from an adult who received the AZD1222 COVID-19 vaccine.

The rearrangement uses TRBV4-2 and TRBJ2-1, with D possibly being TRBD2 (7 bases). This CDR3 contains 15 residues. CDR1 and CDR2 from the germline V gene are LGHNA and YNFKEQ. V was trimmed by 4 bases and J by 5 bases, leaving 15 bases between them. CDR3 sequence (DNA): TGTGCCAGCAGCCCATGGGGGGGACAAGACAATGAGCAGTTCTTC. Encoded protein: CASSPWGGQDNEQFF.

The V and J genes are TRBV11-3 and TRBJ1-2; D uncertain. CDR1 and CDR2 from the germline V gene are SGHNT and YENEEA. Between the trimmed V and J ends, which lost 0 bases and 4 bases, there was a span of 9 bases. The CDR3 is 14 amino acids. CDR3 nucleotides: TGTGCCAGCAGCTTAGATAGAACCCCCTATGGCTACACCTTC. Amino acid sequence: CASSLDRTPYGYTF.

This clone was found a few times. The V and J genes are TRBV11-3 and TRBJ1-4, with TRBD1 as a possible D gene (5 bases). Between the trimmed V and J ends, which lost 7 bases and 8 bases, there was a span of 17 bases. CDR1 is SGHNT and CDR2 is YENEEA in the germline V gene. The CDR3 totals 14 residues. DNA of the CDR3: TGTGCCAGCAAATCGACAGCGGTAGAGGAAAAACTGTTTTTT. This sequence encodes CASKSTAVEEKLFF.

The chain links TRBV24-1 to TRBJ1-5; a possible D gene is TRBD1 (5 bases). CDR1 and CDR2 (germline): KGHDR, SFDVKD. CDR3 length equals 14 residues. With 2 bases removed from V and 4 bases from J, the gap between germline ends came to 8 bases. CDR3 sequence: CATSDWGQNQPQHF. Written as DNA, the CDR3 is TGTGCCACCAGTGATTGGGGCCAGAATCAGCCCCAGCATTTT.

The CDR3 region is CASSSDRGVSSPYGYTF. Here the CDR3 DNA reads TGTGCCAGCAGCTCGGACAGGGGAGTTTCTAGCCCCTATGGCTACACCTTC. V is TRBV9 and J is TRBJ1-2; 9 bases line up with TRBD1. V shed 4 bases and J 4 bases; nucleotides not matched to a gene: 14. Germline V CDR1 and CDR2: SGDLS, YYNGEE. The CDR3 contains 17 residues.

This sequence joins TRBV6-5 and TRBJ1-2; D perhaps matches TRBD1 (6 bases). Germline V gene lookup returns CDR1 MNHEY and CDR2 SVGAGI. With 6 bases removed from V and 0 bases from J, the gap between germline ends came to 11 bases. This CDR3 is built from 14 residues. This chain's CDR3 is CASRQGNPNYGYTF. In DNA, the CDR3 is TGTGCCAGCAGACAGGGTAATCCTAACTATGGCTACACCTTC.

CDR3 nucleotide sequence: TGTGCCAGCAGCCCACTGACAGGGGCACAGACCCAGTACTTC. Protein product: CASSPLTGAQTQYF. J is TRBJ2-5 and V is TRBV9; 8 bases map to TRBD1. Germline-derived CDR1 and CDR2 are SGDLS and YYNGEE. V shed 4 bases and J 6 bases; nucleotides not matched to a gene: 8. The CDR3 covers 14 residues.

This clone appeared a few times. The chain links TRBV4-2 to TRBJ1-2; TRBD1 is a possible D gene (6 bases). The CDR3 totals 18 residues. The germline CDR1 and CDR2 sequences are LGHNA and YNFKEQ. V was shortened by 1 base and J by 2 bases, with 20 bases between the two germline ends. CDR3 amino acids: CASSQVLWGLRSNYGYTF. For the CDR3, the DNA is TGTGCCAGCAGCCAAGTTCTTTGGGGGCTGAGGTCGAACTATGGCTACACCTTC.

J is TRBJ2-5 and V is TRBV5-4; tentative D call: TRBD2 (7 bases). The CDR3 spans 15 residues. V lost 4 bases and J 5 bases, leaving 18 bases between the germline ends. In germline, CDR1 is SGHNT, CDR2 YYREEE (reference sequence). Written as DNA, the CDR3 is TGTGCCAGCAGCCCCAGGGGCGGGGGCGTGGAGACCCAGTACTTC. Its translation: CASSPRGGGVETQYF.

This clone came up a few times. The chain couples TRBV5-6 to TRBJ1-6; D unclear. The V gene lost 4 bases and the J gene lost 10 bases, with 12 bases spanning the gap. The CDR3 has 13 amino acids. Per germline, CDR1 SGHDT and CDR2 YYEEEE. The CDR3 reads CASSPRGASPLHF. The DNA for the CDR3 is TGTGCCAGCAGCCCCCGAGGCGCATCACCCCTCCACTTT.

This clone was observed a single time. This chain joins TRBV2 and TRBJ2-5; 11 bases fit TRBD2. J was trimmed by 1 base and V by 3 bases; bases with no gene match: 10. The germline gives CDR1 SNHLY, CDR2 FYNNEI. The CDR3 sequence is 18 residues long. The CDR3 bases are TGTGCCAGCAGTGACCCCCTCACTAGCGGGGGCCCCCAAGAGACCCAGTACTTC. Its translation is CASSDPLTSGGPQETQYF. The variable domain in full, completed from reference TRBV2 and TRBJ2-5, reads EPEVTQTPSHQVTQMGQEVILRCVPISNHLYFYWYRQILGQKVEFLVSFYNNEISEKSEIFDDQFSVERPDGSNFTLKIRSTKLEDSAMYFCASSDPLTSGGPQETQYFGPGTRLLVL.

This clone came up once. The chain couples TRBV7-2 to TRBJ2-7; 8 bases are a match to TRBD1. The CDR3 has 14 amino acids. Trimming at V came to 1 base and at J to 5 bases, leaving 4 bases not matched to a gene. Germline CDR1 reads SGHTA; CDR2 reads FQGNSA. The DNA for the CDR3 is TGTGCCAGCAGCTTAGTTGCAGGGGGCAACGAGCAGTACTTC. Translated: CASSLVAGGNEQYF.

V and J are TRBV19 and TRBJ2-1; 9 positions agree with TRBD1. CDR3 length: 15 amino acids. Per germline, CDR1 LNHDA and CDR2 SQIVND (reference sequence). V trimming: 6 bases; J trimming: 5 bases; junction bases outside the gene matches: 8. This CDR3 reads CASRVRGQGHNEQFF. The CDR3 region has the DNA TGTGCCAGTAGGGTCCGGGGACAGGGACACAATGAGCAGTTCTTC.

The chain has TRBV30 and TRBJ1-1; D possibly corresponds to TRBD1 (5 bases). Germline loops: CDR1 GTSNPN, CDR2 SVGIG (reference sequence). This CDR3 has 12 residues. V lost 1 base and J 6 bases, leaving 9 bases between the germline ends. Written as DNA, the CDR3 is TGTGCCTGGAGTGCTAGGGACGCTGAAGCTTTCTTT. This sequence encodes CAWSARDAEAFF.

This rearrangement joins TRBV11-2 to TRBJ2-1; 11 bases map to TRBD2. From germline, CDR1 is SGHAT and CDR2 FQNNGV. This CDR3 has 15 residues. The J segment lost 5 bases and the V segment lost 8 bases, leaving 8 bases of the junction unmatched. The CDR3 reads CASGRLAGKNNEQFF. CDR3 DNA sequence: TGTGCCAGCGGGCGACTAGCGGGGAAGAACAATGAGCAGTTCTTC.

CDR3 in amino acids: CASSFPQYKTSGSSSYNEQFF. The CDR3 DNA is TGTGCCAGCAGTTTCCCTCAGTATAAGACTAGCGGGTCCAGCTCCTACAATGAGCAGTTCTTC. V is TRBV28 and J is TRBJ2-1; 10 bases line up with TRBD2. Germline CDR1 MDHEN, CDR2 SYDVKM. The CDR3 spans 21 residues. The V segment lost 3 bases and the J segment 0 bases; nucleotides outside the gene matches: 17.

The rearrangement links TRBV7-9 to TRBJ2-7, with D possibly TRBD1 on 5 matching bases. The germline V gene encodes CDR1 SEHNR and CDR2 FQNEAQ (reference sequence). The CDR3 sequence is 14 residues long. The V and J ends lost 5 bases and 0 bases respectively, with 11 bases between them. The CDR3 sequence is CASSPDSVSYEQYF. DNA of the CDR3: TGTGCCAGCAGCCCAGACAGTGTCTCCTACGAGCAGTACTTC.

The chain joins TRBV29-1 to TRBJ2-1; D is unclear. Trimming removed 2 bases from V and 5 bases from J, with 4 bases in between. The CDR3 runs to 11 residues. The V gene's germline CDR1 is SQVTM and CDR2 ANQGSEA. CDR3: CSVESNNEQFF. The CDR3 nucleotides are TGCAGCGTTGAATCGAACAATGAGCAGTTCTTC.

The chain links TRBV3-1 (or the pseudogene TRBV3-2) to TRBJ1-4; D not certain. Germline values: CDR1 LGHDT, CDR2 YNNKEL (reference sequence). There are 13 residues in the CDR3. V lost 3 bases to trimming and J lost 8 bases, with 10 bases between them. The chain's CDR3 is CASSQDLGEKLFF. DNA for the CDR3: TGTGCCAGCAGCCAGGACCTAGGGGAAAAACTGTTTTTT.

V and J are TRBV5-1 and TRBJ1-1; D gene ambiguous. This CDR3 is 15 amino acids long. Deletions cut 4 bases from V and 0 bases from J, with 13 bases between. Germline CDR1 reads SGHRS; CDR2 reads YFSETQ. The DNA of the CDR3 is TGCGCCAGCAGCCGAGCCAGAGACTTGAACACTGAAGCTTTCTTT. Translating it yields CASSRARDLNTEAFF.

The CDR3 sequence: CASFKAGGGYYNEQFF. In DNA form, the CDR3 reads TGTGCCAGCTTCAAGGCGGGCGGGGGCTATTACAATGAGCAGTTCTTC. The genes are TRBV7-8 and TRBJ2-1, with D perhaps TRBD2 (7 bases). The CDR3 length is 16 residues. V was cut by 8 bases and J by 4 bases, with 21 bases left in between. CDR1 SGHVS and CDR2 FQNEAQ come from the germline V gene. Supplemented by reference TRBV7-8 and TRBJ2-1, the full variable domain reads GAGVSQSPRYKVAKRGQDVALRCDPISGHVSLFWYQQALGQGPEFLTYFQNEAQLDKSGLPSDRFFAERPEGSVSTLKIQRTQQEDSAVYLCASFKAGGGYYNEQFFGPGTRLTVL.

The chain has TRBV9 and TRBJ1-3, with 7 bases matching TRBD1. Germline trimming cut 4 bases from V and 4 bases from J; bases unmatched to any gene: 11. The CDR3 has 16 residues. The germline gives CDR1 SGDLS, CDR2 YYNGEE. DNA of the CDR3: TGTGCCAGCAGCCCAGAGGGGGCAGTCGAGGGAAACACCATATATTTT. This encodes CASSPEGAVEGNTIYF.

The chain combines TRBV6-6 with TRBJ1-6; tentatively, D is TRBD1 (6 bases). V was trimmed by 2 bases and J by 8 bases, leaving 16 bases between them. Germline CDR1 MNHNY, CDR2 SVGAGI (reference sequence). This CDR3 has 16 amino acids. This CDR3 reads CASSYRGGAGDSPLHF. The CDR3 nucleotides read TGTGCCAGCAGTTACCGGGGGGGGGCAGGGGATTCACCCCTCCACTTT.

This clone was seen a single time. The CDR3, as DNA: TGTGCCAGTAGTTCGGTCGCAGGGGGCTTCGGAGGTCAGCCCCAGCATTTT. Encoded protein: CASSSVAGGFGGQPQHF. V and J are TRBV19 and TRBJ1-5; 8 bases align to TRBD1. This CDR3 contains 17 residues. Germline loops: CDR1 LNHDA, CDR2 SQIVND (reference sequence). Trimming removed 5 bases from V and 6 bases from J; junction bases left unmatched: 15.

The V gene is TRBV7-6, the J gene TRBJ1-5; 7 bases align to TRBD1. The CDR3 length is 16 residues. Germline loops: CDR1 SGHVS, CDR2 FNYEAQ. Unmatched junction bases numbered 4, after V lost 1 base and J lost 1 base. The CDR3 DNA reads TGTGCCAGCAGCTTAGGACAGGGTCGGAGCAATCAGCCCCAGCATTTT. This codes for CASSLGQGRSNQPQHF.

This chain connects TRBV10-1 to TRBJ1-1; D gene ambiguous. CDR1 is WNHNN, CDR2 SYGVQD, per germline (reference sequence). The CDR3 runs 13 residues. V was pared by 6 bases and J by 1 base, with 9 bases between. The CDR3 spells CASSPAENTEAFF. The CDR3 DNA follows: TGCGCCAGCAGCCCAGCGGAGAACACTGAAGCTTTCTTT.

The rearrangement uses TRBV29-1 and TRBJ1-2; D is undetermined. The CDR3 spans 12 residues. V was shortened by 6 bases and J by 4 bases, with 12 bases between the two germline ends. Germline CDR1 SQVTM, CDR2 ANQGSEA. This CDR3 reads CSVGDLGYGYTF. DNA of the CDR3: TGCAGCGTAGGAGACTTGGGCTATGGCTACACCTTC.

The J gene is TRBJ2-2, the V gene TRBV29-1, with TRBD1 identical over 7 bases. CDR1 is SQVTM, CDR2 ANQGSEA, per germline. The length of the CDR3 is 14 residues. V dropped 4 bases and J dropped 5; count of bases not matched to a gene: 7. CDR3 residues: CSVAPGGETGELFF. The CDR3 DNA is TGCAGCGTTGCTCCAGGGGGAGAGACCGGGGAGCTGTTTTTT.

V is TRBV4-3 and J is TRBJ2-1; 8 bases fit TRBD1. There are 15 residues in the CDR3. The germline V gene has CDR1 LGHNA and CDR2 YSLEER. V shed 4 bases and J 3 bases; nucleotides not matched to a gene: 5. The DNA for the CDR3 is TGCGCCAGCAGCCGGGGAACAGGGGGCTACAATGAGCAGTTCTTC. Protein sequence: CASSRGTGGYNEQFF.

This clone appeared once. CDR3 DNA sequence: TGTGCCAGCAGCTTAGGGGGCCACACCGGGGAGCTGTTTTTT. This encodes CASSLGGHTGELFF. The chain is built from TRBV7-2 and TRBJ2-2; D perhaps matches TRBD1 (5 bases). This CDR3 has 14 residues. Germline V CDR1 and CDR2: SGHTA, FQGNSA. The V end was cut by 1 base, the J end by 3 bases, with 6 bases between. Complete variable domain (other parts from reference TRBV7-2 and TRBJ2-2): GAGVSQSPSNKVTEKGKDVELRCDPISGHTALYWYRQSLGQGLEFLIYFQGNSAPDKSGLPSDRFSAERTGGSVSTLTIQRTQQEDSAVYLCASSLGGHTGELFFGEGSRLTVL.

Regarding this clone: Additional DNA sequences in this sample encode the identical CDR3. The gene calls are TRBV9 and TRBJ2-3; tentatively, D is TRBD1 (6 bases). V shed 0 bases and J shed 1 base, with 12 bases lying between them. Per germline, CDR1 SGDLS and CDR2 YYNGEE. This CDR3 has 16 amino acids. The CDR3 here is CASSVEQGRGTDTQYF. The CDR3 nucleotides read TGTGCCAGCAGCGTAGAACAGGGTCGTGGCACAGATACGCAGTATTTT.

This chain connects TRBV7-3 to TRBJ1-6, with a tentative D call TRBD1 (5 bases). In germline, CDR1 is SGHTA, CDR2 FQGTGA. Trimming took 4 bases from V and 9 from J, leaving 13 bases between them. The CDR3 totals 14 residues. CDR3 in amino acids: CASSYRGPSSPLHF. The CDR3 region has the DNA TGTGCCAGCAGCTATAGGGGCCCCAGTTCACCCCTCCACTTT. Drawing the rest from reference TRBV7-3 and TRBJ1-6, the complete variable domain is GAGVSQTPSNKVTEKGKYVELRCDPISGHTALYWYRQSLGQGPEFLIYFQGTGAADDSGLPNDRFFAVRPEGSVSTLKIQRTERGDSAVYLCASSYRGPSSPLHFGNGTRLTVT.